This TCR beta chain came from a study of T cells in Graves' hyperthyroidism and ophthalmopathy. There were TCR beta CDR3 regions amplified from RNA transcripts. A set of HTBI primers served as the primers for a first-round RT-PCR of the TCR CDR3. MiXCR, applied by TCRdb to the multiplex PCR reads, yields one record per CDR3 protein. Among roughly 580,000 distinct CDR3 sequences listed, around 46% were seen once. J lost 4 bases, V lost 7 bases, and 5 bases had no gene match. The CDR3 spans 14 residues. CDR1 SNHLY and CDR2 FYNNEI come from the germline V gene. Sequences were obtained from peripheral blood or thyroid tissue (not recorded which). The source is a woman in her late teens or twenties with Graves' hyperthyroidism. This chain links TRBV2 with TRBJ2-7; 12 bases match TRBD2. CDR3 amino acids: CASNRLAGVYEQYF. As DNA, the CDR3 is TGTGCCAGCAACCGACTAGCGGGAGTGTACGAGCAGTACTTC.